The clone carrying this T cell receptor beta chain was recorded a few times. Antigen specificity is unknown. CDR3 length: 15 amino acids. The germline V and J ends were trimmed by 5 bases and 4 bases, with 18 bases remaining between them. Germline V gene sequence: CDR1 SEHNR, CDR2 FQNEAQ (reference sequence). This sample was included in a study of T cells after yellow fever vaccination. Study as a whole: When fractions had low cell numbers, they were prepared with SMART-Seq v4 Ultra Low Input. Study-level findings and limits: Detected again after the booster were most primary-vaccination clones, at nearly 97% CD4 and approximately 90% CD8.

They built TCR cDNA with 5'RACE template switching, a step that put in a universal primer site and UMIs. TCRdb recomputed calls from the 5' RACE reads with MiXCR, one row per CDR3 protein. The table records tens of thousands of distinct CDR3 sequences, around 7% of them present only once. Sequenced here: CD8+ T cells sorted from PBMCs, sampled 10 days after the first yellow fever vaccination. The chain recombines TRBV7-9 with TRBJ2-7; D is perhaps TRBD2 (6 bases). The clonotype comes from a man aged 18 to 29 who received the YFV17D yellow fever vaccine. CDR3 DNA: TGTGCCAGCAGCGGGCCCGCGGGGATCGAATACGAGCAGTACTTC. It specifies CASSGPAGIEYEQYF.